These 5 T cell receptor beta chains originate from one sample sequenced in a study of cytomegalovirus exposure and HLA in healthy donors. TCRdb's copy holds only in-frame clones and misses some; the assay was immunoSEQ multiplex PCR. The repertoire holds more than 120,000 clones, over 80% seen once, with 4.5% in the top ten. Specimen: PBMCs. These receptors were taken from a young man in good health and CMV-seropositive.

This clone was counted a single time. The chain is built from TRBV14 and TRBJ2-7; 8 positions agree with TRBD2. Germline CDR1 and CDR2: SGHDN and FVKESK. V shed 5 bases and J 9 bases; nucleotides not matched to a gene: 18. CDR3 length: 16 amino acids. CDR3 amino acids: CASSAQRTSGTFRQYF. The CDR3 DNA reads TGTGCCAGCAGCGCGCAGCGAACTAGCGGAACCTTTAGGCAGTACTTC.

This clone has just a few counts. V and J are TRBV27 and TRBJ2-2, with D uncertain. Germline V gene data show CDR1 as MNHEY and CDR2 as SMNVEV (reference sequence). The V end was cut by 0 bases, the J end by 1 base, with 6 bases between. CDR3 length: 15 residues. The CDR3 sequence is CASSLSWQNTGELFF. CDR3 nucleotides: TGTGCCAGCAGTTTATCGTGGCAGAACACCGGGGAGCTGTTTTTT.

V gene TRBV5-1 combines with J gene TRBJ1-2, with 7 bases aligning to TRBD1. CDR1 is SGHRS and CDR2 is YFSETQ in the germline V gene. The CDR3 is 13 amino acids. V lost 4 bases and J lost 4; bases outside the gene matches: 4. The CDR3 nucleotides read TGCGCCAGCAGCCCGGGACAGCTCTATGGCTACACCTTC. This translates into CASSPGQLYGYTF.

The V call is TRBV19, the J call TRBJ1-5; D unresolved. Germline loops: CDR1 LNHDA, CDR2 SQIVND (reference sequence). The CDR3 extends over 17 amino acids. V lost 3 bases and J 0 bases, leaving 15 bases between the germline ends. The CDR3 loop is CASSMSGNLFSNQPQHF. In DNA form, the CDR3 reads TGTGCCAGTAGTATGTCCGGGAATTTATTTAGCAATCAGCCCCAGCATTTT. Complete variable domain (other parts from reference TRBV19 and TRBJ1-5): DGGITQSPKYLFRKEGQNVTLSCEQNLNHDAMYWYRQDPGQGLRLIYYSQIVNDFQKGDIAEGYSVSREKKESFPLTVTSAQKNPTAFYLCASSMSGNLFSNQPQHFGDGTRLSIL.

The chain combines TRBV6-1 with TRBJ2-3; D is ambiguous. Trimming took off 4 bases at V and 6 bases at J, with 11 bases between the two ends. The CDR3 has 13 residues. Germline V CDR1 and CDR2: MNHNS, SASEGT. CDR3 in DNA: TGTGCCAGCAGTGTCGCTAACTGGGATACGCAGTATTTT. This gives the protein CASSVANWDTQYF.